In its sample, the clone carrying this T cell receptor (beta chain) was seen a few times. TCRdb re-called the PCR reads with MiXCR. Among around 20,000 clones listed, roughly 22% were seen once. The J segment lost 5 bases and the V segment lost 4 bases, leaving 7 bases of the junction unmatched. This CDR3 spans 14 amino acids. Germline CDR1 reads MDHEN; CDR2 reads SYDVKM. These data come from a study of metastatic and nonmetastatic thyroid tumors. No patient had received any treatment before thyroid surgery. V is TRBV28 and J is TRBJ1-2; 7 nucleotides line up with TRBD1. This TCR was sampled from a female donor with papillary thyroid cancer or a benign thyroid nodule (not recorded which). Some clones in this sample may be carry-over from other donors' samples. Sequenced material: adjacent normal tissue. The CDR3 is CASSSQPRGYGYTF. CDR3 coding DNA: TGTGCCAGCAGTTCCCAACCCAGGGGGTATGGCTACACCTTC.